This is a list of T cell receptor beta chains from one sample in a study of blood T cell repertoires in COVID-19. Profiling relied on immunoSEQ multiplex PCR, and the TCRdb table lists in-frame clones only, not all of them. The sample contains some 400,000 clones, roughly nine tenths of which appear only once. The specimen sequenced was PBMCs or T cells enriched from blood (not recorded which). These receptors were collected from a man younger than 40 who had recovered from COVID-19. CDR3s include the opening cysteine and the closing phenylalanine or tryptophan. The order of the fields is clone size, V gene, J gene, D gene, CDR3 protein, CDR3 DNA. The D gene is left open where the match is weak. Size is omitted from some rows. Given values are once, few, many or a class for expanded clones.

abundance: -
v_gene: TRBV30
j_gene: TRBJ2-2
d_gene: TRBD2
CDR3aa: CAAGDTGELFF
CDR3nt: TGTGCCGCGGGGGACACCGGGGAGCTGTTTTTT

abundance: -
v_gene: TRBV7-3
j_gene: TRBJ2-1
d_gene: TRBD2
CDR3aa: CASSLTGTSGYNEQFF
CDR3nt: TGTGCCAGCAGCTTAACCGGGACTAGCGGTTACAATGAGCAGTTCTTC

abundance: -
v_gene: TRBV18
j_gene: TRBJ2-3
d_gene: -
CDR3aa: CASSRVLAKTDTQYF
CDR3nt: TGTGCCAGCTCCCGGGTTTTGGCGAAGACAGATACGCAGTATTTT

abundance: -
v_gene: TRBV12-3/TRBV12-4
j_gene: TRBJ1-2
d_gene: TRBD1
CDR3aa: CASSPQGADGYTF
CDR3nt: TGTGCCAGCAGTCCTCAGGGGGCTGATGGCTACACCTTC

abundance: -
v_gene: TRBV21-1
j_gene: TRBJ2-3
d_gene: -
CDR3aa: CASRNLAGGHTDTQYF
CDR3nt: TGTGCCAGCAGAAACTTAGCGGGGGGACACACAGATACGCAGTATTTT

abundance: -
v_gene: TRBV5-3
j_gene: TRBJ1-5
d_gene: -
CDR3aa: CARSSGPGSWNQPQHF
CDR3nt: TGTGCCAGAAGCAGCGGGCCCGGGAGTTGGAATCAGCCCCAGCATTTT

abundance: -
v_gene: TRBV5-4
j_gene: TRBJ1-6
d_gene: -
CDR3aa: CASSLGGTDNSPLHF
CDR3nt: TGTGCCAGCAGCTTGGGCGGGACCGATAATTCACCCCTCCACTTT

abundance: -
v_gene: TRBV28
j_gene: TRBJ2-1
d_gene: -
CDR3aa: CASSLFRRSSYNEQFF
CDR3nt: TGTGCCAGCAGTTTGTTTCGGAGGAGCTCCTACAATGAGCAGTTCTTC

abundance: -
v_gene: TRBV30
j_gene: TRBJ1-2
d_gene: -
CDR3aa: CAWSQQGGNYGYTF
CDR3nt: TGTGCCTGGAGTCAGCAGGGAGGGAACTATGGCTACACCTTC

abundance: -
v_gene: TRBV5-4
j_gene: TRBJ1-5
d_gene: -
CDR3aa: CATSKGDQPQHF
CDR3nt: TGTGCCACCTCGAAGGGGGACCAGCCCCAGCATTTT

abundance: -
v_gene: TRBV28
j_gene: TRBJ1-1
d_gene: TRBD1
CDR3aa: CASSSQGAAEAFF
CDR3nt: TGTGCCAGCAGCAGTCAGGGGGCCGCTGAAGCTTTCTTT

abundance: -
v_gene: TRBV5-1
j_gene: TRBJ2-2
d_gene: TRBD2
CDR3aa: CASSLVLAGAGGELFF
CDR3nt: TGCGCCAGCAGCTTGGTGCTAGCGGGAGCTGGTGGGGAGCTGTTTTTT

abundance: -
v_gene: TRBV11-2
j_gene: TRBJ2-7
d_gene: TRBD2
CDR3aa: CASSSGLAGAGYEQYF
CDR3nt: TGTGCCAGCAGCTCAGGACTAGCGGGAGCAGGGTACGAGCAGTACTTC

abundance: -
v_gene: TRBV28
j_gene: TRBJ2-7
d_gene: -
CDR3aa: CASSTAGQGTYEQYF
CDR3nt: TGTGCCAGCAGTACGGCGGGGCAGGGTACCTACGAGCAGTACTTC

abundance: -
v_gene: TRBV14
j_gene: TRBJ2-3
d_gene: TRBD2
CDR3aa: CASSLGLAGGPTDTQYF
CDR3nt: TGTGCCAGCAGCCTGGGACTAGCGGGAGGGCCGACAGATACGCAGTATTTT

abundance: -
v_gene: TRBV19
j_gene: TRBJ2-7
d_gene: -
CDR3aa: CANETGGYEQYF
CDR3nt: TGTGCCAACGAGACAGGAGGTTACGAGCAGTACTTC

abundance: once
v_gene: TRBV5-4
j_gene: TRBJ2-2
d_gene: TRBD1
CDR3aa: CASSLGGRGLNTGELFF
CDR3nt: TGTGCCAGCAGCTTGGGGGGCAGGGGGTTGAACACCGGGGAGCTGTTTTTT

abundance: -
v_gene: TRBV28
j_gene: TRBJ2-1
d_gene: TRBD1
CDR3aa: CASSPGTDYNEQFF
CDR3nt: TGTGCCAGCAGCCCCGGGACAGATTACAATGAGCAGTTCTTC

abundance: -
v_gene: TRBV3-1/TRBV3-2
j_gene: TRBJ2-5
d_gene: -
CDR3aa: CASSQVRQETQYF
CDR3nt: TGTGCCAGCAGCCAAGTCCGCCAAGAGACCCAGTACTTC

abundance: -
v_gene: TRBV5-4
j_gene: TRBJ2-3
d_gene: TRBD2
CDR3aa: CASSSLDRGSSTDTQYF
CDR3nt: TGTGCCAGCAGCTCCCTCGATCGCGGGAGTAGTACAGATACGCAGTATTTT

abundance: -
v_gene: TRBV28
j_gene: TRBJ2-5
d_gene: TRBD2
CDR3aa: CASSSPAGVGETQYF
CDR3nt: TGTGCCAGCAGTTCCCCAGCGGGAGTTGGAGAGACCCAGTACTTC

abundance: once
v_gene: TRBV3-1/TRBV3-2
j_gene: TRBJ2-7
d_gene: TRBD2
CDR3aa: CASSQTSGSSYEQYF
CDR3nt: TGTGCCAGCAGCCAGACTAGCGGAAGCTCCTACGAGCAGTACTTC

abundance: -
v_gene: TRBV3-1/TRBV3-2
j_gene: TRBJ2-1
d_gene: -
CDR3aa: CASSQGLSGVGEQFF
CDR3nt: TGTGCCAGCAGCCAAGGTCTTAGCGGCGTAGGTGAGCAGTTCTTC

abundance: -
v_gene: TRBV10-1
j_gene: TRBJ1-1
d_gene: -
CDR3aa: CASRVGLNTEAFF
CDR3nt: TGCGCCAGCAGGGTGGGGCTGAACACTGAAGCTTTCTTT

abundance: -
v_gene: TRBV7-2
j_gene: TRBJ2-7
d_gene: TRBD1
CDR3aa: CASSKILLTGQGPYEQYF
CDR3nt: TGTGCCAGCAGCAAGATCCTCCTGACGGGACAGGGGCCCTACGAGCAGTACTTC

abundance: few
v_gene: TRBV6-5
j_gene: TRBJ1-2
d_gene: TRBD1
CDR3aa: CASSYSRTGGGYGYTF
CDR3nt: TGTGCCAGCAGTTACTCGAGAACAGGGGGTGGCTATGGCTACACCTTC

abundance: few
v_gene: TRBV2
j_gene: TRBJ2-7
d_gene: TRBD1
CDR3aa: CASSLGQGPSYEQYF
CDR3nt: TGTGCCAGCAGTCTAGGACAGGGGCCCTCCTACGAGCAGTACTTC

abundance: -
v_gene: TRBV19
j_gene: TRBJ1-4
d_gene: -
CDR3aa: CASSIGAPEKLFF
CDR3nt: TGTGCCAGTAGTATAGGGGCACCGGAAAAACTGTTTTTT

abundance: -
v_gene: TRBV6-5
j_gene: TRBJ2-7
d_gene: TRBD1
CDR3aa: CASSSPGQGRDEQYF
CDR3nt: TGTGCCAGCAGTTCCCCGGGACAGGGAAGGGACGAGCAGTACTTC

abundance: -
v_gene: TRBV2
j_gene: TRBJ1-2
d_gene: TRBD1
CDR3aa: CASSNRGSNGYTF
CDR3nt: TGTGCCAGCAGTAACAGGGGCTCAAATGGCTACACCTTC

abundance: -
v_gene: TRBV18
j_gene: TRBJ2-1
d_gene: -
CDR3aa: CASSQSRGRVYNEQFF
CDR3nt: TGTGCCAGCTCACAATCAAGGGGCCGGGTCTACAATGAGCAGTTCTTC

abundance: -
v_gene: TRBV11-2
j_gene: TRBJ2-1
d_gene: -
CDR3aa: CASSLGVLSGAGEQFF
CDR3nt: TGTGCCAGCAGCTTAGGAGTGCTATCCGGGGCGGGGGAGCAGTTCTTC

abundance: few
v_gene: TRBV7-3
j_gene: TRBJ2-2
d_gene: TRBD2
CDR3aa: CASSRLATRGTGELFF
CDR3nt: TGTGCCAGCAGCCGACTAGCGACACGAGGCACCGGGGAGCTGTTTTTT

abundance: -
v_gene: TRBV9
j_gene: TRBJ2-7
d_gene: TRBD2
CDR3aa: CASSPGLAGAYEQYF
CDR3nt: TGTGCCAGCAGCCCGGGACTAGCGGGAGCCTACGAGCAGTACTTC

abundance: -
v_gene: TRBV27
j_gene: TRBJ2-4
d_gene: TRBD2
CDR3aa: CASRAGDKNIQYF
CDR3nt: TGTGCCAGCCGAGCGGGAGACAAAAACATTCAGTACTTC

abundance: -
v_gene: TRBV7-9
j_gene: TRBJ1-6
d_gene: -
CDR3aa: CASSPMGQLSPNSPLHF
CDR3nt: TGTGCCAGCAGCCCCATGGGACAATTGTCCCCCAATTCACCCCTCCACTTT

abundance: -
v_gene: TRBV12-3/TRBV12-4
j_gene: TRBJ1-1
d_gene: -
CDR3aa: CASRLDRNTEAFF
CDR3nt: TGTGCCAGCAGACTGGACAGGAACACTGAAGCTTTCTTT

abundance: -
v_gene: TRBV2
j_gene: TRBJ1-2
d_gene: TRBD1
CDR3aa: CASSESPWQGADSGYTF
CDR3nt: TGTGCCAGCAGTGAGTCCCCCTGGCAGGGGGCAGACTCTGGCTACACCTTC

abundance: -
v_gene: TRBV27
j_gene: TRBJ2-1
d_gene: TRBD1
CDR3aa: CASSIPGQGSEQFF
CDR3nt: TGTGCCAGCAGTATACCGGGACAGGGGTCTGAGCAGTTCTTC

abundance: -
v_gene: TRBV27
j_gene: TRBJ2-5
d_gene: TRBD1
CDR3aa: CASSPTGGYQETQYF
CDR3nt: TGTGCCAGCAGTCCTACAGGGGGCTACCAAGAGACCCAGTACTTC

abundance: -
v_gene: TRBV10-3
j_gene: TRBJ2-7
d_gene: TRBD2
CDR3aa: CAISEGREGPLF
CDR3nt: TGTGCCATCAGTGAAGGGCGGGAGGGTCCCCTCTTC

abundance: -
v_gene: TRBV11-1
j_gene: TRBJ2-7
d_gene: TRBD2
CDR3aa: CASSTRLAGAFEQYF
CDR3nt: TGTGCCAGCAGCACACGACTAGCGGGAGCCTTCGAGCAGTACTTC

abundance: -
v_gene: TRBV19
j_gene: TRBJ1-1
d_gene: -
CDR3aa: CASSIVKPTNTEAFF
CDR3nt: TGTGCCAGTAGTATAGTCAAACCCACAAACACTGAAGCTTTCTTT

abundance: -
v_gene: TRBV2
j_gene: TRBJ1-6
d_gene: TRBD1
CDR3aa: CASSSTGAVVPLHF
CDR3nt: TGTGCCAGCAGTTCGACAGGGGCAGTAGTACCCCTCCACTTT

abundance: -
v_gene: TRBV5-8
j_gene: TRBJ2-2
d_gene: TRBD1
CDR3aa: CASSAGTANTGELFF
CDR3nt: TGTGCCAGCAGCGCCGGGACAGCAAACACCGGGGAGCTGTTTTTT

abundance: -
v_gene: TRBV10-3
j_gene: TRBJ1-5
d_gene: TRBD1
CDR3aa: CAISPGQGDQPQHF
CDR3nt: TGTGCCATCAGTCCGGGACAGGGAGACCAGCCCCAGCATTTT

abundance: few
v_gene: TRBV28
j_gene: TRBJ1-1
d_gene: TRBD1
CDR3aa: CASSPPGGRSTEAFF
CDR3nt: TGTGCCAGCAGTCCCCCAGGGGGCCGGAGCACTGAAGCTTTCTTT